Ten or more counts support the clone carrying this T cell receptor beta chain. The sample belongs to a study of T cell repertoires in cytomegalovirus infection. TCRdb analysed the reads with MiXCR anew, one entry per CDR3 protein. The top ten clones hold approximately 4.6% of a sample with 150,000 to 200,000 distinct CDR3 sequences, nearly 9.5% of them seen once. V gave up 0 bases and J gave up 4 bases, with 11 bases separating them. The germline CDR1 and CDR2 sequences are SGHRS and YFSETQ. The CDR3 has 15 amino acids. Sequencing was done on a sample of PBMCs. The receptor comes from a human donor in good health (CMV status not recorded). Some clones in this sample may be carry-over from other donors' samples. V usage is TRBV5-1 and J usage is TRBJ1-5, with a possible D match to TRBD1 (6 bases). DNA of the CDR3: TGCGCCAGCAGCTTGGGCGGGGGGCTAAATCAGCCCCAGCATTTT. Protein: CASSLGGGLNQPQHF.